The subject of this entry is one T cell receptor (beta chain). Trimming at V came to 4 bases and at J to 4 bases, leaving 7 bases not matched to a gene. Germline lookup yields CDR1 KGHDR and CDR2 SFDVKD. The CDR3 covers 16 residues. Original processing notes: Amplified reference gene primers provided the basis for estimating nucleated cell counts. Profiled with immunoSEQ multiplex PCR; TCRdb holds only in-frame clones, not every one. The V and J calls and clone size were taken over from that table, and D and trimming were inferred from the DNA. The table records around 69,000 clones, approximately 85% of them present only once. The data are from a study of blood T cell repertoires in COVID-19. Study context: From T cells, B-cell-depleted T cells, or PBMCs came the material, which was cDNA or gDNA.

This receptor was identified in a man in his forties or fifties with acute or convalescent COVID-19. The V call is TRBV24-1, the J call TRBJ2-3; TRBD1 aligns across 10 bases. The sample was peripheral blood. The CDR3 sequence: CATSDHDRGRSDTQYF. CDR3 DNA: TGTGCCACCAGTGACCACGACAGGGGGCGGTCAGATACGCAGTATTTT.